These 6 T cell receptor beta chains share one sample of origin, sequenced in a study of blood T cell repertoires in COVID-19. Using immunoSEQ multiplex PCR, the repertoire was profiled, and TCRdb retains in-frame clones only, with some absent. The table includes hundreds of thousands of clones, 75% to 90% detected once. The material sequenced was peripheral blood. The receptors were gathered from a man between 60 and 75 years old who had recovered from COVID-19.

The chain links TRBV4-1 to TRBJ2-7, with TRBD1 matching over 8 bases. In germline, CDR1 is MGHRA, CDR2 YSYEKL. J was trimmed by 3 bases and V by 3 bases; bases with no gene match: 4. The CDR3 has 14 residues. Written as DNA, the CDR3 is TGCGCCAGCAGCCACCTAGGACAGGGCTACGAGCAGTACTTC. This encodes CASSHLGQGYEQYF.

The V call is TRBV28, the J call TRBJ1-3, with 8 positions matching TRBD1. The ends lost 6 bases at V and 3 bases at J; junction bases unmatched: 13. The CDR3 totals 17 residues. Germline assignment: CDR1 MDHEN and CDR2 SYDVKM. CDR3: CASRSPGTGDYGNTIYF. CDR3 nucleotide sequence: TGTGCCAGCAGATCTCCCGGGACAGGAGATTATGGAAACACCATATATTTT. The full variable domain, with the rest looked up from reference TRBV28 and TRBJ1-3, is DVKVTQSSRYLVKRTGEKVFLECVQDMDHENMFWYRQDPGLGLRLIYFSYDVKMKEKGDIPEGYSVSREKKERFSLILESASTNQTSMYLCASRSPGTGDYGNTIYFGEGSWLTVV.

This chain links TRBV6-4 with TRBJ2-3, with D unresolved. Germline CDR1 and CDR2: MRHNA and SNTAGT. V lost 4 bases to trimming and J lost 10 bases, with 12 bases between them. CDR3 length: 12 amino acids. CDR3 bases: TGTGCCAGCAGTGTACCTAAAATAGCGCAGTATTTT. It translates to CASSVPKIAQYF.

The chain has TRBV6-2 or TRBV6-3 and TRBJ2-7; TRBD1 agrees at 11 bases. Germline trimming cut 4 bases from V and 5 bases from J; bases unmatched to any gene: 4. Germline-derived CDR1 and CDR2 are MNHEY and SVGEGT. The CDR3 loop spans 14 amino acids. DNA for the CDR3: TGTGCCAGCAGTTGGACAGGGGGCAGGAACGAGCAGTACTTC. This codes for CASSWTGGRNEQYF.

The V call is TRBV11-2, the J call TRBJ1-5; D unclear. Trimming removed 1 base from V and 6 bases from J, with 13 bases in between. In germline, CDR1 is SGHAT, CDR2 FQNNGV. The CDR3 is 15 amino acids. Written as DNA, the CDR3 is TGTGCCAGCAGCTTAGGGGGAGGCGTCAGTCAGCCCCAGCATTTT. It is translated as CASSLGGGVSQPQHF. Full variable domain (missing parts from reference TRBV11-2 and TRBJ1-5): EAGVAQSPRYKIIEKRQSVAFWCNPISGHATLYWYQQILGQGPKLLIQFQNNGVVDDSQLPKDRFSAERLKGVDSTLKIQPAKLEDSAVYLCASSLGGGVSQPQHFGDGTRLSIL.

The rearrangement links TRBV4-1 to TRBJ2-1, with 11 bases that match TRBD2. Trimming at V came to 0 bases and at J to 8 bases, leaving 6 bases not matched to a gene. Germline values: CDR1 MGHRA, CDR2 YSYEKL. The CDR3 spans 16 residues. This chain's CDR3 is CASSQDVAGGSDEQFF. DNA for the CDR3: TGCGCCAGCAGCCAAGATGTAGCGGGGGGGTCTGATGAGCAGTTCTTC.